This entry concerns a single T cell receptor (beta chain). Its specificity is unknown. These data originate in a study of early T cells in non-severe SARS-CoV-2 infection. Study summary: Unpaired chains resulted from sequencing bulk RNA of unsorted whole blood.

Study-level results: VDJdb-based annotation leaned toward anti-spike CD8 responses and missed private and CD4 specificities.

Germline V CDR1 and CDR2: SGHRS, YFSETQ. V was shortened by 2 bases and J by 4 bases, with 3 bases between the two germline ends. This CDR3 is built from 11 residues. Attachment of unique molecular identifiers was made to individual cDNA molecules. A single record per CDR3 protein comes from TCRdb applying MiXCR to the 5' RACE reads. Among around 76,000 distinct CDR3 sequences listed, about 14% were seen once. This receptor was obtained from an adult who was a healthcare worker with PCR-confirmed SARS-CoV-2 infection or an uninfected control (not recorded which). The chain carries TRBV5-1 and TRBJ1-2; D not resolved. This specimen was whole blood, taken at baseline. CDR3 nucleotides: TGCGCCAGCAGCTTAGGCTATGGCTACACCTTC. It specifies CASSLGYGYTF.